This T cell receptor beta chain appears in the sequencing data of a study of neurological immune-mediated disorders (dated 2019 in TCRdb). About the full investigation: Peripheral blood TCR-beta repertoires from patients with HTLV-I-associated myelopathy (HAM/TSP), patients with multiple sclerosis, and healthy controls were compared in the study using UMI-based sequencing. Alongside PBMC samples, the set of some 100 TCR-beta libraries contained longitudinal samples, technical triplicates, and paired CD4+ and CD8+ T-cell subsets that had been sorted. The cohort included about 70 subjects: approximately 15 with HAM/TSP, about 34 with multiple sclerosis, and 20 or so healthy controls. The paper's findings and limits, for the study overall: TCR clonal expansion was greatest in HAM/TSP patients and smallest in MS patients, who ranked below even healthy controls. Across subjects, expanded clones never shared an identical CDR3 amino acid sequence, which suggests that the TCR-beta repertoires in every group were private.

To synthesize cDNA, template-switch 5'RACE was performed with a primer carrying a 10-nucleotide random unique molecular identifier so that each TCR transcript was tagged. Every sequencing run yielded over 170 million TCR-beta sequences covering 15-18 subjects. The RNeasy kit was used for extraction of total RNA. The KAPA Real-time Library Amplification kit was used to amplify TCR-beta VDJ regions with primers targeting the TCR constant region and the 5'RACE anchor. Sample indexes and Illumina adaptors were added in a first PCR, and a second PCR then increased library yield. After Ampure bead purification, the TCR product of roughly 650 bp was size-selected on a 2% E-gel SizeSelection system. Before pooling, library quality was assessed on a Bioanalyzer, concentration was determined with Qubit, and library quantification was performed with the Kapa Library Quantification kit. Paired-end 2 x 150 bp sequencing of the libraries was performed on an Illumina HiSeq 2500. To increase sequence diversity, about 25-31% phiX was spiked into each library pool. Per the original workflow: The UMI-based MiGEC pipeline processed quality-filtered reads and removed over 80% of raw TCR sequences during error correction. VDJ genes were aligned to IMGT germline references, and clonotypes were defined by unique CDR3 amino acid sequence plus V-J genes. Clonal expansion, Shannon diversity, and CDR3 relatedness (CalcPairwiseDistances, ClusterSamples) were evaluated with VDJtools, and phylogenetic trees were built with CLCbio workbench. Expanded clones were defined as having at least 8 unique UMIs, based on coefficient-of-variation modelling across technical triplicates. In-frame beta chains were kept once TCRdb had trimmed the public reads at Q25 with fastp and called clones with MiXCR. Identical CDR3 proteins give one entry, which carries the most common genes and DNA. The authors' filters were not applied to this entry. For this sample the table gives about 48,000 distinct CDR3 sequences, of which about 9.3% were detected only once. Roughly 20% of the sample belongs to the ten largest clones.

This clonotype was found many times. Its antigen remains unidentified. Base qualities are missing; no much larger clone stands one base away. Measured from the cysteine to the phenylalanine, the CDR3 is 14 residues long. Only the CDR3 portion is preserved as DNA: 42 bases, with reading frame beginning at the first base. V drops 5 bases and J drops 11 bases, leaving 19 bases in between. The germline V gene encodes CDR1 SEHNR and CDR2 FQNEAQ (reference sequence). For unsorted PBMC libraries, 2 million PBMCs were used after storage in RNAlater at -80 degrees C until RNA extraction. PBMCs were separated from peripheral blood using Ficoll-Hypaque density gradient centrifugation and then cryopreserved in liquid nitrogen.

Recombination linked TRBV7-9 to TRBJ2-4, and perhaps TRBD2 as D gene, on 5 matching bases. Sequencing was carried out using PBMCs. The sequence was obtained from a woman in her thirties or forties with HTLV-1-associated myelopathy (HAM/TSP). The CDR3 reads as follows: CASSADGIRNVQYF. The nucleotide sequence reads TGTGCCAGCAGCGCGGACGGGATCAGGAACGTTCAGTACTTC. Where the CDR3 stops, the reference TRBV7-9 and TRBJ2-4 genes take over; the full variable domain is DTGVSQNPRHKITKRGQNVTFRCDPISEHNRLYWYRQTLGQGPEFLTYFQNEAQLEKSRLLSDRFSAERPKGSFSTLEIQRTEQGDSAMYLCASSADGIRNVQYFGAGTRLSVL.